This T cell receptor (beta chain) was captured by sequencing in a study of Ad26.COV2.S vaccination and SARS-CoV-2 variants. This clone appeared a single time. Treatment: around 19 received Ad26.COV2.S at low or high dose, single or two shots; 5 received placebo; per-sample allocation not given. Material that was analyzed had been drawn on day 63 after the first vaccine or placebo injection. In germline, CDR1 is SGHRS, CDR2 YFSETQ. The CDR3 runs to 16 residues. V lost 5 bases and J lost 5; bases outside the gene matches: 10. The method was immunoSEQ multiplex PCR; TCRdb's version includes in-frame clones alone and lacks a portion of them. In the table there are about 480,000 clones, around 88% of which are singletons.

The source material was peripheral blood, sampled in a trial of Ad26.COV2.S vaccine versus placebo. The rearrangement links TRBV5-1 to TRBJ1-6; the match to TRBD1 covers 7 bases. The source is a person aged 18 to 65 who received the Ad26.COV2.S COVID-19 vaccine or a placebo. The CDR3 bases are TGCGCCAGCAGTGTCTTTCCTGGGACAGATAATTCACCCCTCCACTTT. As protein: CASSVFPGTDNSPLHF.